These 9 T cell receptor beta chains share one sample of origin, sequenced in a study of PD-1 blockade in classical Hodgkin lymphoma. This sample's time point: cycle 4 day 1 (C4D1), after more than 5 weeks of nivolumab. In every patient, relapse followed autologous stem cell transplantation, while exposure to brentuximab vedotin differed. Profiling relied on immunoSEQ multiplex PCR, and the TCRdb table lists in-frame clones only, not all of them. In the table there are 90,000 to 100,000 clones, around four fifths of which are singletons. Sequencing used peripheral blood mononuclear cells (PBMCs), obtained before the fourth cycle of nivolumab. These receptors originate from a human donor with classical Hodgkin lymphoma.

The J gene is TRBJ2-7, the V gene TRBV7-9; 9 bases map to TRBD1. This CDR3 comprises 17 residues. V dropped 5 bases and J dropped 1; count of bases not matched to a gene: 12. Germline values: CDR1 SEHNR, CDR2 FQNEAQ (reference sequence). CDR3 sequence: CASSPQRGTGYSYEQYF. CDR3 sequence (DNA): TGTGCCAGCAGCCCGCAAAGGGGGACAGGGTATTCCTACGAGCAGTACTTC.

This CDR3 is CSSRSSSYNEQFF. In DNA form, the CDR3 reads TGCAGTTCTCGGTCTAGCTCCTACAATGAGCAGTTCTTC. The gene calls are TRBV29-1 and TRBJ2-1; D ambiguous. The V gene's germline CDR1 is SQVTM and CDR2 ANQGSEA. CDR3 length: 13 amino acids.

The V and J genes are TRBV5-4 and TRBJ2-7, with TRBD1 matching 7 bases. Germline CDR1 and CDR2: SGHNT and YYREEE (reference sequence). V lost 2 bases, J lost 7 bases, and 9 bases stayed unmatched. The CDR3 totals 14 residues. CDR3 loop: CASSLRGPLGEQYF. CDR3 DNA sequence: TGTGCCAGCAGCTTAAGGGGGCCATTGGGAGAGCAGTACTTC.

The chain combines TRBV5-1 with TRBJ2-1; D unresolved. Germline CDR1 and CDR2: SGHRS and YFSETQ. V was pared by 0 bases and J by 6 bases, with 10 bases between. CDR3 length: 14 residues. The CDR3 protein is CASSLGIPSNEQFF. The CDR3 nucleotides are TGCGCCAGCAGCTTGGGAATTCCATCCAATGAGCAGTTCTTC.

The chain has TRBV19 and TRBJ1-6; D is unresolved. The CDR3 runs 13 residues. Per the germline V gene, CDR1 is LNHDA and CDR2 is SQIVND (reference sequence). V shed 6 bases and J shed 10 bases, with 13 bases lying between them. The CDR3 DNA sequence: TGTGCCAGTAGCAGGTTTACGGGGTCACCCCTCCACTTT. Translation gives CASSRFTGSPLHF.

This clone has a handful of counts. This chain links TRBV11-1 with TRBJ1-1; TRBD1 is a possible D gene (6 bases). Between the trimmed V and J ends, which lost 3 bases and 4 bases, there was a span of 6 bases. The CDR3 loop spans 12 amino acids. Germline lookup yields CDR1 SGHAT and CDR2 FQDESV (reference sequence). The CDR3 protein is CASSFRGTEAFF. In DNA, the CDR3 is TGTGCCAGCAGCTTCAGGGGCACTGAAGCTTTCTTT.

CDR3 sequence reads: CAISAGGGATDTQYF. The CDR3 region has the DNA TGTGCCATCAGCGCTGGCGGGGGGGCAACAGATACGCAGTATTTT. The chain joins TRBV10-3 to TRBJ2-3; TRBD2 matches at 9 bases. CDR3 length: 15 amino acids. Looked up from germline, CDR1 is ENHRY and CDR2 is SYGVKD. Trimming removed 6 bases from V and 3 bases from J; junction bases left unmatched: 7.

The chain links TRBV6-6 to TRBJ1-2; no definite D call. This CDR3 spans 14 amino acids. The V end lost 1 base, the J end lost 4 bases, and 10 bases lay between the germline ends. Germline V gene sequence: CDR1 MNHNY, CDR2 SVGAGI (reference sequence). CDR3 residues: CASSYLAAVYGYTF. CDR3 coding DNA: TGTGCCAGCAGTTACTTAGCGGCGGTCTATGGCTACACCTTC.

This clone was seen more than once but under ten times. The V and J genes are TRBV11-2 and TRBJ1-3; D call uncertain. The V gene lost 4 bases and the J gene lost 7 bases, with 14 bases spanning the gap. Germline CDR1 reads SGHAT; CDR2 reads FQNNGV. The CDR3 sequence is 14 residues long. The CDR3 DNA reads TGTGCCAGCAGCTCCCCCTCCCGTAGGAACACCATATATTTT. Translated, it gives CASSSPSRRNTIYF.